The source of this TCR beta chain is a study of human T cells and chemical hapten exposure. Study details: A patient group, mainly female, showed alopecia areata, totalis or universalis.

Via MiXCR, TCRdb re-called the RACE reads, giving one row per CDR3 protein. The table lists about 120,000 distinct CDR3 sequences, approximately 14% of them singletons, with around 0.99% in the top ten. Time point reported: patch test 1, 2 weeks after DPC sensitization. Treatment indicated: therapeutic diphenylcyclopropenone sensitization with weekly scalp DPC. Total RNA came from unfractionated whole blood. This receptor was identified in a man aged 18-30 years with alopecia areata. Some clones in this sample may be carry-over from other donors' samples. The sequencing here drew on whole blood, taken in connection with sensitization to the hapten diphenylcyclopropenone (DPC).

CDR3 region: CASSSGQGTETQYF. The CDR3 DNA follows: TGTGCCAGCAGCTCCGGACAGGGGACAGAGACCCAGTACTTC. This sequence joins TRBV7-9 and TRBJ2-5; 9 bases fit TRBD1. J gave up 4 bases and V 4 bases, and 4 bases lay outside the gene matches. The CDR3 extends over 14 amino acids. The germline CDR1 and CDR2 sequences are SEHNR and FQNEAQ (reference sequence).